This TCR beta chain emerged from a study of shared clonotypes between healthy human individuals. Germline loops: CDR1 SGHRS, CDR2 YFSETQ. The CDR3 spans 13 residues. This clone has a single count. Antigen: not known. A junction end diverges from the germline sequence, so it may reflect a read error. Generated by immunoSEQ multiplex PCR, the TCRdb table keeps only in-frame clones and is missing some. The table shows over 2 million clones, with approximately 95% occurring only once. Study-level results: Rarefaction showed sorted-subset sequencing was incomplete despite large depth.

The receptor was isolated from a man aged 18 to 29 in good health. The material sequenced was naive CD4+ T cells sorted from blood. Described subset: CD45RA+ positively selected. V usage is TRBV5-1 and J usage is TRBJ2-6; 7 bases agree with TRBD1. This chain's CDR3 is CASSSTGVNVLTF. The CDR3 coding sequence is TGCGCCAGCAGCTCAACAGGGGTCAACGTCCTGACTTTC.